This TCR beta chain was sequenced during a study of blood T cell repertoires in COVID-19. This CDR3 has 14 amino acids. Germline loops: CDR1 LNHDA, CDR2 SQIVND (reference sequence). V was cut by 7 bases and J by 4 bases, with 11 bases left in between. TCRdb's table, derived via immunoSEQ multiplex PCR, lists solely in-frame clones and lacks some. The sample has about 150,000 clones, approximately 85% seen once. Sequenced material: peripheral blood. The sequence was collected from a man in his fifties or sixties with COVID-19, enrolled during active disease. The V and J genes are TRBV19 and TRBJ2-6, with D maybe TRBD1 (5 bases). Here the CDR3 reads CASNMGPGANVLTF. The DNA of the CDR3 is TGTGCCAGTAATATGGGGCCAGGGGCCAACGTCCTGACTTTC.